This T cell receptor (beta chain) was captured by sequencing in a study of blood T cell repertoires in COVID-19. Source study methods: Estimates of nucleated cell counts were drawn from the amplification of reference gene primers. Measured with immunoSEQ multiplex PCR; TCRdb has only the in-frame clones, and not every one. That table furnishes V, J and clone size, whereas the DNA furnished D and trimming. This table has 280,000 or so clones, 85% appearing once. The cohort comprised adults aged roughly 18 to 95 years residing in under 30 US areas. Which cohort a participant joined came from the clinical history participants gave. Cohort 3 recovered donors had two negative PCRs, clearance, or symptom resolution. V shed 7 bases and J shed 3 bases, with 9 bases lying between them. The CDR3 covers 12 residues. The germline gives CDR1 SNHLY, CDR2 FYNNEI.

Sequencing was done on a sample of PBMCs or T cells enriched from blood (not recorded which). This receptor was taken from a woman aged 45 to 65 who had recovered from COVID-19. V is TRBV2 and J is TRBJ1-2, with unresolved D. The CDR3 coding sequence is TGTGCCAGCAATCCCCGCGACTATGGCTACACCTTC. It translates to CASNPRDYGYTF.